This TCR beta chain was identified in a study of blood T cell repertoires in COVID-19. Study in general: COVID-19 samples collected from the United States, Italy and Spain covered acute and convalescent phases. PBMCs, B-cell-depleted T cells, or T cells were the source of the cDNA or gDNA that made up the material.

CDR1 and CDR2 (germline): WNHNN, SYGVQD (reference sequence). Trimming took 5 bases from V and 8 from J, leaving 18 bases between them. The CDR3 has 14 amino acids. Original processing methods: How many nucleated cells were present was estimated from reference gene primer amplification. Only in-frame clones appear in the TCRdb table, and some are missing; sequencing was by immunoSEQ multiplex PCR. That table gives V, J and clone size, and the DNA gave D and trimming. The data hold about 230,000 clones, with roughly 88% observed a single time. Membership in each cohort depended on participant-reported clinical history.

The sequencing sample was made of PBMCs or T cells enriched from blood (not recorded which). V usage is TRBV10-1 and J usage is TRBJ1-2, with D perhaps matching TRBD1 (5 bases). The receptor was isolated from a middle-aged woman with acute COVID-19. CDR3 in amino acids: CASSPGGGNGGYTF. The CDR3, as DNA: TGCGCCAGCAGTCCCGGGGGGGGAAACGGAGGCTACACCTTC.